Only a few counts were recorded for the clone carrying this TCR beta chain. Its target is not known. Researchers took RNA transcripts and amplified the TCR beta CDR3 regions from them. Researchers ran a first-round RT-PCR on the TCR CDR3 using the HTBI primer set. TCRdb re-analysed the multiplex PCR reads in MiXCR, keeping a single row per CDR3 protein. The sample includes some 500,000 distinct CDR3 sequences, roughly 16% seen only once; the top ten take around 32%. The data originate from a study of T cells in Graves' hyperthyroidism and ophthalmopathy. Uncontrolled infection, other autoimmune disease, pregnancy and lactation each barred patients from inclusion. Thyroid ultrasound and orbital computed tomography, with clinical symptoms and serum thyroxine and TRAb, informed diagnoses. General study results and limits: Onset of ophthalmopathy came a median about 6.5 months after the model predicted it.

CDR1 and CDR2 from the germline V gene are LGHDT and YNNKEL (reference sequence). Losses at the gene ends were 4 bases for V and 4 bases for J; bases not matched to a gene: 6. This CDR3 has 15 amino acids. The TCR comes from a woman aged 25 to 39 with Graves' ophthalmopathy. The chain uses TRBV3-1 and TRBJ1-4; 7 nucleotides align to TRBD1. What was sequenced was blood. DNA for the CDR3: TGTGCCAGCAGCCTCCGGGACAGACTTAATGAAAAACTGTTTTTT. Residues: CASSLRDRLNEKLFF.